This T cell receptor beta chain appears in the sequencing data of a study of blood T cell repertoires in COVID-19. For the study at large: Spain, Italy and the United States supplied samples that represented acute and convalescent COVID-19.

Trimming took 2 bases from V and 6 from J; bases not matched to a gene: 5. This CDR3 is 15 amino acids long. From germline, CDR1 is LNHNV and CDR2 YYDKDF (reference sequence). Generated by immunoSEQ multiplex PCR, the TCRdb table keeps only in-frame clones and is missing some. The sample holds hundreds of thousands of clones, 81% seen once. The gene calls are TRBV15 and TRBJ2-2; the match to TRBD1 covers 8 bases. The specimen was peripheral blood. The receptor was isolated from a woman aged 80 or over with acute or convalescent COVID-19. The CDR3 sequence: CATSRKAGGPGELFF. DNA for the CDR3: TGTGCCACCAGCAGAAAGGCAGGGGGCCCCGGGGAGCTGTTTTTT.